Following are 2 T cell receptor beta chains from one sample sequenced in a study of T cell responses to AZD1222 COVID-19 vaccine. Assay used: immunoSEQ multiplex PCR; TCRdb lists only in-frame clones, some missing. The sample carries about 120,000 clones, 70% to 90% recorded once. The material was peripheral blood, obtained on day 0 of AZD1222 vaccination. Receptor source: an adult in good health.

The J gene is TRBJ1-1, the V gene TRBV7-3; D unclear. CDR3 size: 14 residues. Trimming took off 4 bases at V and 2 bases at J, with 11 bases between the two ends. Per the germline V gene, CDR1 is SGHTA and CDR2 is FQGTGA. The CDR3 DNA sequence: TGTGCCAGCAGCTCATTCCCGAGTAACACTGAAGCTTTCTTT. This translates into CASSSFPSNTEAFF.

This chain joins TRBV7-9 and TRBJ1-1, with TRBD1 identical over 9 bases. CDR3 length equals 14 residues. In germline, CDR1 is SEHNR, CDR2 FQNEAQ (reference sequence). V shed 5 bases, J shed 8 bases, and the junction held 9 bases outside the gene matches. As DNA, the CDR3 is TGTGCCAGCAGCCGAAACCGGGACAGGGCGGAAGCTTTCTTT. It translates to CASSRNRDRAEAFF.